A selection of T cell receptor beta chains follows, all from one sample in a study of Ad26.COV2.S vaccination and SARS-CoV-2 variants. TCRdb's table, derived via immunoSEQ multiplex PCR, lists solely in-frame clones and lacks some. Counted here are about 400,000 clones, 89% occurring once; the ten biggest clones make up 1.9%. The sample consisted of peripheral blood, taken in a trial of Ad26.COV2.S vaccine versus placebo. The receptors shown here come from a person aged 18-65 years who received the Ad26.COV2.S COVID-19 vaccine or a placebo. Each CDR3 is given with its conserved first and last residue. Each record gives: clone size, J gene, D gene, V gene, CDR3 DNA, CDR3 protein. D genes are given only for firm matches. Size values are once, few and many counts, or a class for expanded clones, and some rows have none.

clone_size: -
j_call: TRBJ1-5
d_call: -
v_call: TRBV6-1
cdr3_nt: TGTGCCAGCAGTGAATGGGGCAATCAGCCCCAGCATTTT
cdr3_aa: CASSEWGNQPQHF

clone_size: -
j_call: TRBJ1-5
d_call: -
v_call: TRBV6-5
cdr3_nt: TGTGCCAGCAGTTACAGCCAGGATAGCAATCAGCCCCAGCATTTT
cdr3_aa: CASSYSQDSNQPQHF

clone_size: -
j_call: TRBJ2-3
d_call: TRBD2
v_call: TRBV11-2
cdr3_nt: TGTGCCAGCAGCTTAGACCCTACTAGCGGGAGCTGGCATTTT
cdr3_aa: CASSLDPTSGSWHF

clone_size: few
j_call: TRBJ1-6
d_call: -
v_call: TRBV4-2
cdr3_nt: TGTGCCAGCAGCGAGGGGAGTTATTCACCCCTCCACTTT
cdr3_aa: CASSEGSYSPLHF

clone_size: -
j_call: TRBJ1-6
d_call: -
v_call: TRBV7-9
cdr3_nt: TGTGCCAGCAGCTTAGGGGGTGAAAGTAATTCACCCCTCCACTTT
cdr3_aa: CASSLGGESNSPLHF

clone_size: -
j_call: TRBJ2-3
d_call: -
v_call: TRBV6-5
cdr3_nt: TGTGCCAGCAGTCTAGGGGGGACAGATACGCAGTATTTT
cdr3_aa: CASSLGGTDTQYF

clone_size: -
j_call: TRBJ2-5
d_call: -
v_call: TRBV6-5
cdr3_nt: TGTGCCAGCAGTAGTAAAAAGGGCGAAGAGACCCAGTACTTC
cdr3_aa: CASSSKKGEETQYF

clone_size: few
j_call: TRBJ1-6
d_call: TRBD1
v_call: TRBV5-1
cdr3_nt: TGCGCCAGCAGTCTTGGGACAGGGGACGTTTCACCCCTCCACTTT
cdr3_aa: CASSLGTGDVSPLHF

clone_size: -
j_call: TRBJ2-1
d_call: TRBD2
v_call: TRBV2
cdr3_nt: TGTGCCAGCAGTGAATATCTAGCGGGACCTTACAATGAGCAGTTCTTC
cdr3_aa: CASSEYLAGPYNEQFF

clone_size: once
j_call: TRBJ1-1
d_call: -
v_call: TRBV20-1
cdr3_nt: TGCAGTCATCAGAGAACTGAAGCTTTCTTT
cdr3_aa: CSHQRTEAFF

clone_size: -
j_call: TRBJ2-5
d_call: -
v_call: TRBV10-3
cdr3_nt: TGTGCCATCAGTGATCAGGGTTTTGAGACCCAGTACTTC
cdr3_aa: CAISDQGFETQYF

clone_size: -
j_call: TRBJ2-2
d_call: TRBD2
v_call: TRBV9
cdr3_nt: TGTGCCAGCAGCGCTAGACTAGCCACCGGGGAGCTGTTTTTT
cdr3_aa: CASSARLATGELFF

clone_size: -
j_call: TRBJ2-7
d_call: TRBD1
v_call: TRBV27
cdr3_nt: TGTGCCAGCAGTTTGCGCGACAGGGTCCAGTACTTC
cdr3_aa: CASSLRDRVQYF

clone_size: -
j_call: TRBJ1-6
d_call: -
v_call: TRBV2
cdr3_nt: TGTGCCAGCAGTGAAGTTGAGACAGAGAATTCACCCCTCCACTTT
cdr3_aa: CASSEVETENSPLHF

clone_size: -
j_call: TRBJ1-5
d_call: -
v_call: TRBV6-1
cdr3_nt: TGTGCCAGCAGTGAAGCGGCGGCTCAGCCCCAGCATTTT
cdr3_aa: CASSEAAAQPQHF

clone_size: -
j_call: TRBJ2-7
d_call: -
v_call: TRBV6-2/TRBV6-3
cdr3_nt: TGTGCCAGCAGTTACTCGGGTGGGAGCTCCTACGAGCAGTACTTC
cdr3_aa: CASSYSGGSSYEQYF

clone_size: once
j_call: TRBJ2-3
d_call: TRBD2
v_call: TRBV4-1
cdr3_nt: TGCGCCAGCAGCCTGGGACTAGAAACAGATACGCAGTATTTT
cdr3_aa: CASSLGLETDTQYF

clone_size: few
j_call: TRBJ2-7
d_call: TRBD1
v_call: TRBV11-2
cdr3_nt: TGTGCCAGCAGCTTCACAGGGGTCGAGCAGTACTTC
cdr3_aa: CASSFTGVEQYF

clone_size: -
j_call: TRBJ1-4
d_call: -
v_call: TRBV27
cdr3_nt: TGTGCCAGCAGTTGGGAATCGACTAATGAAAAACTGTTTTTT
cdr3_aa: CASSWESTNEKLFF

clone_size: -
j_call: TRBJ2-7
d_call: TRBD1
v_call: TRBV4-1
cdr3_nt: TGCGCCAGCAGCCAGGACAGGAAGTACGAGCAGTACTTC
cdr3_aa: CASSQDRKYEQYF

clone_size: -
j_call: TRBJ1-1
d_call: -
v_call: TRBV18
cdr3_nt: TGTGCCAGCTCAGCTCTTGAGGGCACTGAAGCTTTCTTT
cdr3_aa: CASSALEGTEAFF

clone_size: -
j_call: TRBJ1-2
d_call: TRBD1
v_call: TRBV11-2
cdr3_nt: TGTGCCAGCAGCTTAGCAGGGACAGGGGGTCCCGGGGGCTACACCTTC
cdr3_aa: CASSLAGTGGPGGYTF

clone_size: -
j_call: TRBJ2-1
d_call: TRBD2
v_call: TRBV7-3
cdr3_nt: TGTGCCAGCAGCTTAACGAGGGTAGCGGGAGGGAATGAGCAGTTCTTC
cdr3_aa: CASSLTRVAGGNEQFF

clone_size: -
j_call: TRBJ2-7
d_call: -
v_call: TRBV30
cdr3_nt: TGTGCCTGGAGTGTATTTCGCCCACCCTACGAGCAGTACTTC
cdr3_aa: CAWSVFRPPYEQYF

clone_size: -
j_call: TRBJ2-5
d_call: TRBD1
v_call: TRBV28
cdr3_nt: TGTGCCAGCAGTCCAAGGACAGGGGTCCAAGAGACCCAGTACTTC
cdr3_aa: CASSPRTGVQETQYF

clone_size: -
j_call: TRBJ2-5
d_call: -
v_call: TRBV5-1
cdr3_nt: TGCGCCAGCAAGGAGGGGATCCAAGAGACCCAGTACTTC
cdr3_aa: CASKEGIQETQYF

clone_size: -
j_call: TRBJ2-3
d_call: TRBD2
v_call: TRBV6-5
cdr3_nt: TGTGCCAGCAGGCTAGCGGGGTGGGGTACGCAGTATTTT
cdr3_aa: CASRLAGWGTQYF

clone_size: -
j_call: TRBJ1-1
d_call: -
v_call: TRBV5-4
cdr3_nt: TGTGCCAGCAGCGGGCTGGAGAACACTGAAGCTTTCTTT
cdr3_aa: CASSGLENTEAFF

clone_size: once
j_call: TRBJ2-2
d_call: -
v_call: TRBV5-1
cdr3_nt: TGCGCCAGCAGCTCCAACACGGACCCGAACACCGGGGAGCTGTTTTTT
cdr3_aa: CASSSNTDPNTGELFF

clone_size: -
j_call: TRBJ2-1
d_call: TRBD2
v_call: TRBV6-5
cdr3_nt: TGTGCCAGCAGTTACGCGGGACTAGCCTACAATGAGCAGTTCTTC
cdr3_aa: CASSYAGLAYNEQFF

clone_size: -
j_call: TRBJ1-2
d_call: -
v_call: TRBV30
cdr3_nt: TGTGCCTGCCTGGGGGGGCAGGGTCATGGCTACACCTTC
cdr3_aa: CACLGGQGHGYTF

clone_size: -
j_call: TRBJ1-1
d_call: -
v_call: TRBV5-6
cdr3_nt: TGTGCCAGCAGCTTAAAGGGCGTGGACACTGAAGCTTTCTTT
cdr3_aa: CASSLKGVDTEAFF

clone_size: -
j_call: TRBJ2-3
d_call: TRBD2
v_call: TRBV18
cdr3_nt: TGTGCCAGCTCACCAAGGGGACTAGCGGGGCTCACAGATACGCAGTATTTT
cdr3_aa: CASSPRGLAGLTDTQYF

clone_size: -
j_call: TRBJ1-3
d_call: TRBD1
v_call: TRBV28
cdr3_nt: TGTGCCAGCAGTCTCCAGGGGGCGGGCGCGAACACCATATATTTT
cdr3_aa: CASSLQGAGANTIYF

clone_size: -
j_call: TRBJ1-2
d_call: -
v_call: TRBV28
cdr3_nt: TGTGCCAGTTGTCGCGAAGGTTTTTCCTATGGCTACACCTTC
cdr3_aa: CASCREGFSYGYTF

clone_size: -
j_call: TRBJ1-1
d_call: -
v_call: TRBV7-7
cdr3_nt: TGTGCCAGCAGCTTATTACTCCCCCGGATTGGGGTCTTAAACACTGAAGCTTTCTTT
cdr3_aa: CASSLLLPRIGVLNTEAFF

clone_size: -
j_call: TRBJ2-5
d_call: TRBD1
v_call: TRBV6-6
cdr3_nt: TGTGCCAGCATGATCCAGGGGGCGCCGGTAGAGACCCAGTACTTC
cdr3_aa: CASMIQGAPVETQYF

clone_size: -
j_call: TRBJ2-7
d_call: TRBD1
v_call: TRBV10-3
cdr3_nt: TGTGCCATCAGTGGACAGGGAATCTCCTACGAGCAGTACTTC
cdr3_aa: CAISGQGISYEQYF

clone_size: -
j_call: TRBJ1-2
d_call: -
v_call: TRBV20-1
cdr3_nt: TGCAGTGCTAGTCCCCCCGTTGGCTATGGCTACACCTTC
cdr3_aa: CSASPPVGYGYTF

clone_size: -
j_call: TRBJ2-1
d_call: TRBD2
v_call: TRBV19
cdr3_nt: TGTGCCAGCGCCCGAAGACTAGCTGACAATGAGCAGTTCTTC
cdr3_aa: CASARRLADNEQFF

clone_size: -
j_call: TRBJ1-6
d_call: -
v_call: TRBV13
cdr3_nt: TGTGCCAGCAGCTACAGGGAAAATTCACCCCTCCACTTT
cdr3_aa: CASSYRENSPLHF

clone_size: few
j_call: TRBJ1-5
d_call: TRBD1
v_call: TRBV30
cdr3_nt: TGTGCCTGGACGGCCGGGACAGGGTCTAATCAGCCCCAGCATTTT
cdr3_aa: CAWTAGTGSNQPQHF

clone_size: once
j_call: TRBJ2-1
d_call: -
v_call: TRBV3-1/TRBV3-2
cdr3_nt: TGTGCCAGCAGTCGGACTGGGAATGAGCAGTTCTTC
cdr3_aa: CASSRTGNEQFF

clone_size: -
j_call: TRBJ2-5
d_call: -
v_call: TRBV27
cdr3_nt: TGTGCCAGCAGGGCCGGAGAGACCCAGTACTTC
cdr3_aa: CASRAGETQYF

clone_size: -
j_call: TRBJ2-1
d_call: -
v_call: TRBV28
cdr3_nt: TGTGCCAGCAGCTCGGACAGACTCACGGTTGATGAGCAGTTCTTC
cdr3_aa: CASSSDRLTVDEQFF

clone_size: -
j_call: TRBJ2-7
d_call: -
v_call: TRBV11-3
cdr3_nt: TGTGCCAGCAGCTTACCCCGGGGGCGCTACGAGCAGTACTTC
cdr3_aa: CASSLPRGRYEQYF

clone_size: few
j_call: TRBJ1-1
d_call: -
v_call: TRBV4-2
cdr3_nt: TGTGCCAGCAGCCAAGATTTAATGGCTTTCTTT
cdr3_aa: CASSQDLMAFF

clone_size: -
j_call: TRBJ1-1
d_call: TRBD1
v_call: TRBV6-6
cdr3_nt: TGTGCCAGCAACCTAAGAGGGGGCAAGGGGACTGAAGCTTTCTTT
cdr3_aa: CASNLRGGKGTEAFF

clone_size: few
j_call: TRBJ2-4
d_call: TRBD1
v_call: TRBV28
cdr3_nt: TGTGCCAGCACCGAGACAGGGCGACCCCTCCAAAACATTCAGTACTTC
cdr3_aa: CASTETGRPLQNIQYF

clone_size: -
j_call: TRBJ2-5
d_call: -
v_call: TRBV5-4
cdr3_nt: TGTGCCAGCAGCTTGGCGGTCGACCCCGAGACCCAGTACTTC
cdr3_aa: CASSLAVDPETQYF

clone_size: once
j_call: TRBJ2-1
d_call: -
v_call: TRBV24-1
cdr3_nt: TGTGCCACCAGTGATTTGAATTCGGGCTCTAGGGGAGACCTCGGCGTACATGAGCAGTTCTTC
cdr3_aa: CATSDLNSGSRGDLGVHEQFF